Given below is one TCR beta chain in context. A few counts support this clonotype. It has no known antigen specificity. No much larger clone is present one base from it, and per-base qualities are unavailable. PBMCs were isolated by Ficoll-Paque density gradient centrifugation. The record originates from a study of T-cell memory formation after mild COVID-19 (dated by TCRdb to the early 2020s). Broadly, across the study: TCR sequence clusters from the two donors were largely donor specific. In two donors, T-cell clones that expanded and contracted after mild COVID-19 were tracked by sequencing TCRalpha and TCRbeta repertoires over time. Two young, previously healthy adult volunteers made up the cohort, one male and one female. What the authors observed across the whole study: Contracting CD4+ clones appeared mostly in the CM and EM memory subsets, whereas CD8+ clones were enriched in EMRA. Whether the second-wave clones peaking on day 37 were SARS-CoV-2 specific was not confirmed. Clones that contracted from day 15 to 85 showed balanced CD4/CD8 phenotypes, whereas a second wave of clones that expanded from day 15 to 37 leaned towards CD4+. Some responding clones were found in pre-infection memory, which suggests that pre-existing cross-reactive memory T cells took part in the SARS-CoV-2 response. The study included only a couple of mild cases, and larger cohorts that include severe cases with pre-infection samples were judged to be necessary.

The reads were generated on an Illumina NovaSeq 6000. Using 5'RACE with constant-segment primers, TCRalpha and TCRbeta cDNA libraries were constructed, with sample barcodes and unique molecular identifiers added in the process. RNA was extracted from every sample with Trizol reagent. Libraries were amplified in two PCR steps, with a second sample barcode and Illumina TruSeq adapters added in the second step. The libraries were sequenced on an Illumina NovaSeq using 2 x 150 bp paired-end reads. The paper's data handling went like this. With migec v1.2.7, reads were demultiplexed and then collapsed into UMI-guided consensus sequences. Using mixcr v2.1.11, UMI consensuses were aligned to TRA and TRB V and J templates and then assembled into clonotypes. A clonotype was counted as expanded or contracted only if both edgeR and NoisET called the change significant, with noise models trained on biological replicates. edgeR calls used a false discovery rate-adjusted p below 0.01 and a log2 fold-change threshold of 1. As an exploratory analysis of dynamics, PCA with hierarchical clustering was applied to max-normalized trajectories of the 1000 most abundant clonotypes. Separately sequenced CD4+ and CD8+ repertoires were used to assign the CD4 or CD8 phenotype of responding clones. In-frame beta chains were kept once TCRdb had trimmed the public reads at Q25 with fastp and called clones with MiXCR. Every distinct CDR3 protein forms one entry, paired with its most common genes and DNA. The V and J calls shown here were made by TCRdb, not taken from the authors' results. The sample includes 560,000 or so distinct CDR3 sequences, with approximately 15% observed a single time. The ten most abundant clones make up about 7.5% of the sample.

Reading the germline V gene gives CDR1 SQVTM and CDR2 ANQGSEA. Here V drops 8 bases and J drops 1 base, and the junction holds 17 bases not matched to any gene. From cysteine to phenylalanine, the CDR3 is 17 amino acids long. Solely the CDR3 DNA is kept, with 51 bases framed from the first base. The chain uses TRBV29-1 and TRBJ2-1, with 7 bases in between that match TRBD1. Input material: PBMCs or a T cell subset sorted from them (not recorded which). The receptor comes from an adult woman who had mild COVID-19 (a few samples of this study predate the infection). The sample titles of this study are shuffled in the database, so cell type and time point are left out; the donor was told from shared clones. The CDR3 region has the sequence CSPPGPPTGFSYNEQFF. The nucleotide sequence reads as follows: TGCAGCCCCCCTGGACCCCCGACAGGGTTTTCCTACAATGAGCAGTTCTTC.